What follows is one TCR beta chain and its context. The antigen is unknown. The source of the sample is a study of beta chain features in type 1 diabetes. Notes on the study in general: The study found that naive, central memory and Treg TCRB repertoires appeared more similar in patients than in healthy donors. Among all four CD4+ subsets, Type 1 diabetes patients had TCRB CDR3s that were moderately but significantly shorter. Individuals with type 1 diabetes displayed fewer insertions and more deletions at VDJ junctions.

Sort purity for all populations was recorded as exceeding 98%. This CDR3 is 16 amino acids long. Looked up from germline, CDR1 is SGHVS and CDR2 is FQNEAQ. Trimming at V came to 4 bases and at J to 8 bases, leaving 13 bases not matched to a gene. The study reverse transcribed the entire isolated RNA, so it sequenced expressed TCRB transcripts. Roughly 3.4 million reads per sample on average were obtained from naive, central memory and regulatory T cell samples. Clones were read by immunoSEQ multiplex PCR, and TCRdb kept only the in-frame ones, dropping some. In the table there are 20,000 to 25,000 clones, roughly 66% of which are singletons.

The origin of this receptor is a man younger than 35 with type 1 diabetes. The sample was Tregs from blood. The chain recombines TRBV7-8 with TRBJ1-4; 7 bases fit TRBD1. The CDR3 DNA is TGTGCCAGCAGCTGGAGGCGACAGGGTGAAGGAGAAAAACTGTTTTTT. This encodes CASSWRRQGEGEKLFF.